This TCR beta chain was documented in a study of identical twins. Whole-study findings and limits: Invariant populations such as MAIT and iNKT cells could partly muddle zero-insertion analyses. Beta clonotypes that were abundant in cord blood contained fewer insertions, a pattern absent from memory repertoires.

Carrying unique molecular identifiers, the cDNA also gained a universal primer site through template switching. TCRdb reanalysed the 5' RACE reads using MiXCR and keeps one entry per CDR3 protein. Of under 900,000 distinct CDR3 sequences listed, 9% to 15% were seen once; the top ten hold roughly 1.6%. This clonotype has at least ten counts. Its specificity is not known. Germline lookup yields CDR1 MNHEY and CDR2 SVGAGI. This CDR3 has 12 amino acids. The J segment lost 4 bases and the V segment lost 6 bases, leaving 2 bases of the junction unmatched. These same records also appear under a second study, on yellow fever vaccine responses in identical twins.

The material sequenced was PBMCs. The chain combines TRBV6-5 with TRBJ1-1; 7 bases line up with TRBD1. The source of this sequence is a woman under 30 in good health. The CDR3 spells CASRAGGTEAFF. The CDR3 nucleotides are TGTGCCAGCAGAGCAGGGGGCACTGAAGCTTTCTTT.